This T cell receptor (beta chain) came from a study of cytomegalovirus exposure and HLA in healthy donors. 13 Jbeta primers and 60 Vbeta primers were used for the PCR. The method was immunoSEQ multiplex PCR; TCRdb's version includes in-frame clones alone and lacks a portion of them. The table has 100,000 to 120,000 clones, around 74% seen once. Germline CDR1 is SGHTS and CDR2 is YDEGEE. V shed 1 base, J shed 0 bases, and the junction held 8 bases outside the gene matches. The CDR3 is 18 amino acids. The sample comprised PBMCs. V is TRBV5-8 and J is TRBJ2-3; 10 nucleotides agree with TRBD2. This TCR was sampled from a woman in her thirties or forties in good health and CMV-seropositive. As DNA, the CDR3 is TGTGCCAGCAGCTTGATGACTAGCGGGCCCCCTAGCACAGATACGCAGTATTTT. As protein: CASSLMTSGPPSTDTQYF. The variable domain in full, with the rest retrieved from reference TRBV5-8 and TRBJ2-3, is EAGVTQSPTHLIKTRGQQATLRCSPISGHTSVYWYQQALGLGLQFLLWYDEGEERNRGNFPPRFSGRQFPNYSSELNVNALELEDSALYLCASSLMTSGPPSTDTQYFGPGTRLTVL.